This TCR beta chain originates from a study of cytomegalovirus exposure and HLA in healthy donors. Whole-study context: The roughly 120 validation repertoires matched the approximately 700 first-cohort repertoires in platform, a later analysis reported.

General study findings and limits: Published work reported that the classifier diagnosed cytomegalovirus status with high specificity and sensitivity. Researchers catalogued some 160 TCR beta chains as cytomegalovirus-associated. The tendency of first-cohort TCR clusters to co-occur in the 120 validation repertoires was identified by a subsequent analysis.

Libraries were prepared by immunoSEQ multiplex PCR; TCRdb keeps only in-frame clonotypes and omits some of them. The top ten clones hold more than 13% of a sample with about 220,000 clones, over 80% of them seen once. Trimming took 7 bases from V and 8 from J, leaving 14 bases between them. Germline CDR1 MNHEY, CDR2 SVGAGI. The CDR3 spans 12 residues. As for this clone: Its target is unknown.

The chain has TRBV6-5 and TRBJ1-2; tentative D call: TRBD1 (6 bases). Sequences were obtained from PBMCs. The sequence came from a woman in her twenties or thirties in good health and CMV-seropositive. The CDR3 region has the DNA TGTGCCAGCACCTCACAGGGAGACGGCTACACCTTC. As protein: CASTSQGDGYTF.